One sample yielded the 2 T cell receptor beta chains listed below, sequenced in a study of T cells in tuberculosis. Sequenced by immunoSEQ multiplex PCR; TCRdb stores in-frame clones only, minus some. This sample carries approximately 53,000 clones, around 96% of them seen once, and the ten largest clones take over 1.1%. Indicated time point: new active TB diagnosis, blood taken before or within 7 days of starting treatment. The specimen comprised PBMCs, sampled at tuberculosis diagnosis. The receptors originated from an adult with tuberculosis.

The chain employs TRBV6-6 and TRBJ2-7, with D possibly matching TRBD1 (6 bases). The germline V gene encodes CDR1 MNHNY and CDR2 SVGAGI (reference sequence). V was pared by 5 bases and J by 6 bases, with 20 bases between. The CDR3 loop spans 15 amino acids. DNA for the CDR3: TGTGCCAGCAGTCTCACAGGGTTGTTAGTCCGCGAGCAGTACTTC. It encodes CASSLTGLLVREQYF.

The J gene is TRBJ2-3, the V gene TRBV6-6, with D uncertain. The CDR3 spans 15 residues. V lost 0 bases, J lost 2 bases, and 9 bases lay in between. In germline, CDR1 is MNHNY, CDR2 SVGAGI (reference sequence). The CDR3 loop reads CASSYSVRFTDTQYF. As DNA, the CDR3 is TGTGCCAGCAGTTACTCGGTCAGGTTCACAGATACGCAGTATTTT.